This T cell receptor (beta chain) was found in a study of glioma-infiltrating T cells. Broader study findings: Very few CDR3 sequences were shared between tissue and blood.

Amplification of TCR alpha and beta CDR3 regions from RNA used iRepertoire nested multiplex PCR. Tissue mRNA or PBMC total RNA, roughly 85-450 ng, went into one-step reverse transcription and amplification. MiXCR, applied by TCRdb to the multiplex PCR reads, yields one record per CDR3 protein. The repertoire holds 90,000 or so distinct CDR3 sequences, with 35% to 45% as singletons. V was trimmed by 0 bases and J by 2 bases, leaving 11 bases between them. Germline V gene sequence: CDR1 SGHRS, CDR2 YFSETQ. There are 15 residues in the CDR3. At least ten counts were recorded for this clonotype. Its antigen is currently unknown.

This clonotype originated in a human donor with low-grade glioma or glioblastoma, undergoing nonglioma brain surgery, or in good health (not recorded which). The V gene is TRBV5-1, the J gene TRBJ1-2; weak D call: TRBD1 (6 bases). The sequenced material came from glioma tissue, nonneoplastic brain tissue, or PBMCs (not recorded which). The CDR3 spells CASSLAGVSNYGYTF. The CDR3 DNA reads TGCGCCAGCAGCTTGGCAGGGGTGTCCAACTATGGCTACACCTTC.